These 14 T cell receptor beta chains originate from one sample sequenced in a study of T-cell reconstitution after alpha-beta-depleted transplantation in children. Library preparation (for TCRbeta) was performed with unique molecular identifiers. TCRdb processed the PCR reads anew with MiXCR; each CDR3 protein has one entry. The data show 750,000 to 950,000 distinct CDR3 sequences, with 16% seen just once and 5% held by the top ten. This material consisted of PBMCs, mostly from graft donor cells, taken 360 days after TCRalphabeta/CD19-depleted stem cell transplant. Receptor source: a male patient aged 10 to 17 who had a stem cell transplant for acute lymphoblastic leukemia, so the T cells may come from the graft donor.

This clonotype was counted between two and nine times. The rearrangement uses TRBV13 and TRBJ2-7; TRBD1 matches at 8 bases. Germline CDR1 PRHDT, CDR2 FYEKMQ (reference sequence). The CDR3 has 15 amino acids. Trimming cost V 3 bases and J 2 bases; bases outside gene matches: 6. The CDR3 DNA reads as TGTGCCAGCAGCTTTTCAGGGGGCGCCCCCTACGAGCAGTACTTC. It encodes CASSFSGGAPYEQYF.

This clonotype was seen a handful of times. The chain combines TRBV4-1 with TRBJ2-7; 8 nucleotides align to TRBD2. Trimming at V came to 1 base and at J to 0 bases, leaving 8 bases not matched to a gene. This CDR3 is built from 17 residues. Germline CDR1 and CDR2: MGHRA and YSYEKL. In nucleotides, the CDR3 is TGCGCCAGCAGCCAAGGGCTGAGCGGGAGTCGCTCCTACGAGCAGTACTTC. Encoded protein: CASSQGLSGSRSYEQYF.

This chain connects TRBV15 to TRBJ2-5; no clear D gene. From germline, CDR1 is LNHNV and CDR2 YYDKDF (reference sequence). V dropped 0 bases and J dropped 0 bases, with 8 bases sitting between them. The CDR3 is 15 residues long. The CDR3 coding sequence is TGTGCCACCAGCAGAGATCCGGTGAACCAAGAGACCCAGTACTTC. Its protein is CATSRDPVNQETQYF.

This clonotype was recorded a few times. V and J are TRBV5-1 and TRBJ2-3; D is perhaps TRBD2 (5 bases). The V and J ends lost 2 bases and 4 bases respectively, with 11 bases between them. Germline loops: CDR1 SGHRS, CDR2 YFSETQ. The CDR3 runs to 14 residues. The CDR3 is CASSFPSSADTQYF. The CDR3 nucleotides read TGCGCCAGCAGCTTTCCTAGTAGCGCAGATACGCAGTATTTT.

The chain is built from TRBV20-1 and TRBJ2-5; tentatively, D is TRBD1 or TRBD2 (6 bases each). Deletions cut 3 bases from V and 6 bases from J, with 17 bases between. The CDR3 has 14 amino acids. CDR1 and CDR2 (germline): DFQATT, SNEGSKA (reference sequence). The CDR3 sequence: CSASPVWGAKTQYF. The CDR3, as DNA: TGCAGTGCTAGCCCCGTTTGGGGGGCGAAGACCCAGTACTTC.

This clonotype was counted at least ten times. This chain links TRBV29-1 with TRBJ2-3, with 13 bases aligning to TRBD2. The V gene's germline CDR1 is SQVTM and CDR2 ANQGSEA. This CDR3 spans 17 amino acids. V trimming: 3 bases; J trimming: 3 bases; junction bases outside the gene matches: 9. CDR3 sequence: CSVDRLAGGGRTDTQYF. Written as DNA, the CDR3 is TGCAGCGTTGATCGACTAGCGGGAGGAGGTCGGACAGATACGCAGTATTTT.

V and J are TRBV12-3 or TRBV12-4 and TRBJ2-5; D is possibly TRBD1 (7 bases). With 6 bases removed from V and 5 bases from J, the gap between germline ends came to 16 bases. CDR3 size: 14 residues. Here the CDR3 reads CASSRQGGEETQYF. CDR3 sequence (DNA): TGTGCCAGCAGCCGACAGGGCGGGGAGGAGACCCAGTACTTC.

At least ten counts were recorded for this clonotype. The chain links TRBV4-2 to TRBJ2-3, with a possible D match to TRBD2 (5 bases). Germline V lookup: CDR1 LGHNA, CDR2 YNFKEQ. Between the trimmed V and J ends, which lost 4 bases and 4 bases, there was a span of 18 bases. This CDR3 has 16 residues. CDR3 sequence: CASSLRAASHADTQYF. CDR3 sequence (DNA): TGTGCCAGCAGCCTCCGAGCGGCGTCCCACGCAGATACGCAGTATTTT.

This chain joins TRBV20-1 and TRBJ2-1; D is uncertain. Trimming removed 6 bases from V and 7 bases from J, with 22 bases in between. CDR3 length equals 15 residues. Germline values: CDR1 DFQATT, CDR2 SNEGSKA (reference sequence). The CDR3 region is CSADDPTGTLNEQFF. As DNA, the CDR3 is TGCAGTGCCGACGACCCAACCGGCACACTTAATGAGCAGTTCTTC.

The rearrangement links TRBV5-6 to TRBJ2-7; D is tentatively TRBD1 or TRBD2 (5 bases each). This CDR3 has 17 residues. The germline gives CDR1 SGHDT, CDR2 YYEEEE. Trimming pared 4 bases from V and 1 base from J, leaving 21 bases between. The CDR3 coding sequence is TGTGCCAGCAGCCCTCTCACCGGGGCGGCAGATTCCTACGAGCAGTACTTC. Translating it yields CASSPLTGAADSYEQYF.

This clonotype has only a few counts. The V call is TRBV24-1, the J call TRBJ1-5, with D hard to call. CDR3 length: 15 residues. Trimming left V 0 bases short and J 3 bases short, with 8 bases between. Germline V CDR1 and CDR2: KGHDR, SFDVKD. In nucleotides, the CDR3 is TGTGCCACCAGTGATTTGAGTAACCCCAATCAGCCCCAGCATTTT. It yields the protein CATSDLSNPNQPQHF.

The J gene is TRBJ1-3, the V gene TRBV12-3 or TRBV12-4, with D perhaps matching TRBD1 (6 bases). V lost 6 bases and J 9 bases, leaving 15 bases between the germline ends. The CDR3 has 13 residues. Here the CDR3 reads CASSPQGRTTIYF. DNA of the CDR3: TGTGCCAGCAGCCCCCAGGGGAGGACCACCATATATTTT.

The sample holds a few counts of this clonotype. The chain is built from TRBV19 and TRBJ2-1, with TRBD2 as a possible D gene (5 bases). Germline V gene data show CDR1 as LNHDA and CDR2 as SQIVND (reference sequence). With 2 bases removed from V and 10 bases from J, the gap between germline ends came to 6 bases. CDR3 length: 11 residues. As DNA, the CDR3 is TGTGCCAGTAGTATACGACTAGAGCAGTTCTTC. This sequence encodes CASSIRLEQFF.

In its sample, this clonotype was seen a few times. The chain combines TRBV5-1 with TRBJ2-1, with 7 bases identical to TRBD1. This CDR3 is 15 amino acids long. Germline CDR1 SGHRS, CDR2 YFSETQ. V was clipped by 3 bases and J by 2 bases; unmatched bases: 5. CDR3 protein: CASSSEGQTYNEQFF. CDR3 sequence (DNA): TGCGCCAGCAGCTCCGAGGGACAGACCTACAATGAGCAGTTCTTC.